The 32 T cell receptor beta chains below come from one sample, sequenced in a study of T cell repertoires in cytomegalovirus infection. No antigen has been identified for these receptors. A single record per CDR3 protein comes from TCRdb applying MiXCR to the reads. The sample lists approximately 910,000 distinct CDR3 sequences, approximately 32% occurring once. The sequencing used cultured CD8+ T cells from PBMCs, collected from culture after CMV antigen stimulation. These receptor sequences come from a human donor in good health (CMV status not recorded). Some clones in this sample may be carry-over from other donors' samples.

In regard to this clonotype: Germline is not matched at one junction end, which may reflect a read error. This chain joins TRBV2 and TRBJ2-3; a weak D match, TRBD1 (6 bases). The CDR3 is 15 amino acids. Germline V lookup: CDR1 SNHLY, CDR2 FYNNEI. CDR3 bases: TGTGTCAGCACCTCCGGACAGCTTAGCACAGATACGCAGTATTTT. This translates into CVSTSGQLSTDTQYF.

This chain connects TRBV6-5 to TRBJ2-5, with D hard to call. V gave up 3 bases and J gave up 4 bases, with 9 bases separating them. Germline V CDR1 and CDR2: MNHEY, SVGAGI. The CDR3 spans 13 residues. The chain's CDR3 is CASSYSNLETQYF. CDR3 nucleotides: TGTGCCAGCAGTTATAGCAATCTAGAGACCCAGTACTTC.

This clonotype has just a few counts. The CDR3 here is CASSTGAFLPSYGYTF. CDR3 nucleotide sequence: TGTGCCAGCAGTACCGGGGCTTTTCTCCCTAGCTATGGCTACACCTTC. The gene calls are TRBV27 and TRBJ1-2; tentatively, D is TRBD1 (5 bases). There are 16 residues in the CDR3. The germline CDR1 and CDR2 sequences are MNHEY and SMNVEV (reference sequence). V shed 5 bases and J shed 4 bases, with 20 bases lying between them.

The chain combines TRBV7-4 with TRBJ2-7; 8 nucleotides align to TRBD1. There are 15 residues in the CDR3. V was clipped by 5 bases and J by 3 bases; unmatched bases: 9. The germline V gene encodes CDR1 SGHVT and CDR2 SQSDAQ. The CDR3 is CASSPGAGGVYEQYV. DNA for the CDR3: TGTGCCAGCAGCCCGGGGGCAGGGGGCGTCTACGAGCAGTACGTC.

The chain employs TRBV2 and TRBJ2-1; D is possibly TRBD2 (5 bases). Germline-derived CDR1 and CDR2 are SNHLY and FYNNEI. V was shortened by 8 bases and J by 8 bases, with 10 bases between the two germline ends. This CDR3 is 11 amino acids long. DNA for the CDR3: TGTGCCAGCGCAGGAGGTGATGAGCAGTTCTTC. Encoded protein: CASAGGDEQFF.

The chain combines TRBV29-1 with TRBJ1-4; no definite D call. V lost 3 bases, J lost 7 bases, and 12 bases lay in between. The CDR3 runs to 13 residues. The germline V gene encodes CDR1 SQVTM and CDR2 ANQGSEA. In DNA, the CDR3 is TGCAGCGTTGAGGCAATAGAGGCTGAAAAACTGTTTTTT. It is translated as CSVEAIEAEKLFF.

This clonotype has only a few counts. V and J are TRBV14 and TRBJ2-7; D remains ambiguous. The germline V gene encodes CDR1 SGHDN and CDR2 FVKESK. V was trimmed by 1 base and J by 4 bases, leaving 8 bases between them. CDR3 length equals 13 residues. CDR3 nucleotide sequence: TGTGCCAGCAGCCAAGCAACACCTTACGAGCAGTACTTC. Its translation is CASSQATPYEQYF.

This clonotype turned up a few times. The V call is TRBV6-1, the J call TRBJ1-5; D unclear. V lost 5 bases to trimming and J lost 4 bases, with 9 bases between them. Germline assignment: CDR1 MNHNS and CDR2 SASEGT. This CDR3 region has 13 residues. The CDR3 spells CASSSQPNQPQHF. Written as DNA, the CDR3 is TGTGCCAGCAGTTCTCAGCCAAATCAGCCCCAGCATTTT.

This clonotype was detected only a few times. The chain is built from TRBV29-1 and TRBJ2-1; 14 nucleotides align to TRBD2. The trim removed 3 bases at V and 4 bases at J, leaving 5 bases unmatched. Germline CDR1 reads SQVTM; CDR2 reads ANQGSEA. CDR3 length: 16 amino acids. In DNA form, the CDR3 reads TGCAGCGTTGACGGACTAGCGGGGGGCCTTTACAATGAGCAGTTCTTC. Translated, it gives CSVDGLAGGLYNEQFF.

This clonotype was counted between two and nine times. The chain uses TRBV20-1 and TRBJ2-7; D gene uncertain. Trimming stripped 3 bases from V and 2 bases from J, with 11 bases between. The CDR3 is made up of 13 amino acids. The germline V gene has CDR1 DFQATT and CDR2 SNEGSKA (reference sequence). The DNA for the CDR3 is TGCAGTGCTAGGTCGTCAGCCGCCTACGAGCAGTACTTC. Translating gives CSARSSAAYEQYF.

This chain uses TRBV12-3 or TRBV12-4 with TRBJ1-4; perhaps TRBD1 as D (6 bases). Trimming removed 7 bases from V and 5 bases from J, with 17 bases in between. The CDR3 has 15 amino acids. CDR3 loop: CASTLGAGVNEKLFF. The CDR3 DNA reads TGTGCCAGCACTCTAGGGGCAGGGGTAAATGAAAAACTGTTTTTT.

This clonotype has more than one count but fewer than ten. The chain recombines TRBV7-9 with TRBJ1-1; TRBD1 aligns across 9 bases. Germline CDR1 SEHNR, CDR2 FQNEAQ (reference sequence). Trimming took 5 bases from V and 7 from J; bases not matched to a gene: 5. The CDR3 runs to 13 residues. Here the CDR3 reads CASSAGQGSEAFF. CDR3 DNA sequence: TGTGCCAGCAGCGCAGGACAGGGGAGTGAAGCTTTCTTT.

V is TRBV6-2 or TRBV6-3 and J is TRBJ1-1, with 7 bases lining up with TRBD1. The CDR3 sequence is 15 residues long. CDR1 MNHEY and CDR2 SVGEGT come from the germline V gene. V gave up 6 bases and J gave up 7 bases; unmatched junction bases: 14. CDR3 bases: TGTGCCAGCAGCCCCTCCCCGGGACAGTGGGATGAAGCTTTCTTT. This sequence encodes CASSPSPGQWDEAFF.

The V call is TRBV12-3 or TRBV12-4, the J call TRBJ1-6, with no clear D. CDR3 length equals 15 residues. Between the trimmed V and J ends, which lost 6 bases and 5 bases, there was a span of 14 bases. CDR3 nucleotides: TGTGCCAGCAGACCATTCCGGGGAGATAATTCACCCCTCCACTTT. Protein product: CASRPFRGDNSPLHF.

This clonotype was observed a few times. V usage is TRBV6-5 and J usage is TRBJ1-1; D is unclear. The CDR3 totals 15 residues. Per the germline V gene, CDR1 is MNHEY and CDR2 is SVGAGI. Trimming stripped 2 bases from V and 1 base from J, with 11 bases between. The CDR3 loop reads CASSYDPAANTEAFF. In nucleotides, the CDR3 is TGTGCCAGCAGTTACGATCCGGCGGCGAACACTGAAGCTTTCTTT.

The genes are TRBV20-1 and TRBJ2-2; maybe TRBD2 (5 bases). The V end was cut by 2 bases, the J end by 4 bases, with 11 bases between. The CDR3 runs to 14 residues. Per the germline V gene, CDR1 is DFQATT and CDR2 is SNEGSKA (reference sequence). The CDR3 sequence: CSARPPTSTGELFF. CDR3 coding DNA: TGCAGTGCTAGACCTCCCACTAGCACCGGGGAGCTGTTTTTT.

CDR3 in DNA: TGTGCCAGCAAGGGGGGGTTTATGAACACTGAAGCTTTCTTT. As protein: CASKGGFMNTEAFF. The chain is built from TRBV6-2 or TRBV6-3 and TRBJ1-1; a weak D match, TRBD1 (6 bases). CDR3 length: 14 amino acids. Trimming left V 7 bases short and J 0 bases short, with 12 bases between. Germline V gene sequence: CDR1 MNHEY, CDR2 SVGEGT.

V is TRBV4-1 and J is TRBJ2-1; 13 bases fit TRBD2. This CDR3 contains 16 residues. Trimming removed 4 bases from V and 7 bases from J; junction bases left unmatched: 7. Per germline, CDR1 MGHRA and CDR2 YSYEKL. The CDR3 spells CASSRLLAGGLNEQFF. The CDR3 DNA sequence: TGCGCCAGCAGCCGCTTACTAGCGGGGGGGTTGAATGAGCAGTTCTTC.

This clonotype was detected a few times. V and J are TRBV19 and TRBJ1-1; D not certain. CDR1 is LNHDA, CDR2 SQIVND, per germline (reference sequence). V dropped 3 bases and J dropped 5 bases, with 10 bases sitting between them. This CDR3 contains 13 residues. CDR3: CASSITVGTEAFF. CDR3 nucleotide sequence: TGTGCCAGTAGTATCACAGTTGGAACTGAAGCTTTCTTT.

The J gene is TRBJ2-1, the V gene TRBV2; 7 bases are shared with TRBD1. Germline V gene data show CDR1 as SNHLY and CDR2 as FYNNEI. The CDR3 sequence is 12 residues long. J was trimmed by 7 bases and V by 8 bases; bases with no gene match: 5. The CDR3 DNA reads TGTGCCAGCCCCGACAGGGAAAATGAGCAGTTCTTC. Residues: CASPDRENEQFF.

This clonotype was detected once. The chain has TRBV7-9 and TRBJ2-2, with TRBD2 matching 8 bases. Germline CDR1 and CDR2: SEHNR and FQNEAQ (reference sequence). V was clipped by 6 bases and J by 1 base; unmatched bases: 7. The CDR3 is 16 amino acids. The CDR3 sequence: CASRGVAGKNTGELFF. The CDR3 nucleotides are TGTGCCAGCAGGGGGGTAGCGGGAAAGAACACCGGGGAGCTGTTTTTT. The complete variable domain, with remaining parts taken from reference TRBV7-9 and TRBJ2-2, reads DTGVSQNPRHKITKRGQNVTFRCDPISEHNRLYWYRQTLGQGPEFLTYFQNEAQLEKSRLLSDRFSAERPKGSFSTLEIQRTEQGDSAMYLCASRGVAGKNTGELFFGEGSRLTVL.

This clonotype was seen repeatedly, ten times or more. The rearrangement uses TRBV7-3 and TRBJ2-1; TRBD2 matches 9 bases. This CDR3 is built from 16 residues. V lost 2 bases and J lost 7; bases outside the gene matches: 9. Germline V gene lookup returns CDR1 SGHTA and CDR2 FQGTGA. The CDR3: CASSLWGGGANNEQFF. CDR3 DNA sequence: TGTGCCAGCAGCTTATGGGGCGGGGGGGCTAATAATGAGCAGTTCTTC.

About this clonotype itself: A clone one base away is much larger, so this may be a read error. J is TRBJ2-3 and V is TRBV11-1; perhaps TRBD2 as D (6 bases). Germline V gene lookup returns CDR1 SGHAT and CDR2 FQDESV (reference sequence). The CDR3 is 18 residues long. V was trimmed by 5 bases and J by 2 bases, leaving 23 bases between them. DNA of the CDR3: TGTGCCAGCAGCCATTGCCGGGGAGCGGGTCCGGCCACAGATACGCAGTATTTT. Translated: CASSHCRGAGPATDTQYF. The full variable domain, in which reference TRBV11-1 and TRBJ2-3 provide the parts outside the CDR3, is EAEVAQSPRYKITEKSQAVAFWCDPISGHATLYWYRQILGQGPELLVQFQDESVVDDSQLPKDRFSAERLKGVDSTLKIQPAELGDSAMYLCASSHCRGAGPATDTQYFGPGTRLTVL.

On this clonotype itself: A much larger clone is a single base away; this may be a read error. V and J are TRBV24-1 and TRBJ2-2, with D tentatively TRBD1 or TRBD2 (6 bases each). Trimming removed 9 bases from V and 1 base from J, with 8 bases in between. From germline, CDR1 is KGHDR and CDR2 SFDVKD. The CDR3 is made up of 13 amino acids. CDR3 sequence reads: CATGGGNTGELFF. In nucleotides, the CDR3 is TGTGCCACCGGAGGGGGGAACACCGGGGAGCTGTTTTTT.

This clonotype was detected a few times. The gene calls are TRBV4-3 and TRBJ2-7; D is ambiguous. The germline V and J ends were trimmed by 0 bases and 1 base, with 4 bases remaining between them. This CDR3 spans 13 amino acids. Germline V lookup: CDR1 LGHNA, CDR2 YSLEER. CDR3 in amino acids: CASSQEMSYEQYV. The DNA of the CDR3 is TGCGCCAGCAGCCAAGAGATGTCCTACGAGCAGTACGTC.

Ten or more counts support this clonotype. V and J are TRBV10-3 and TRBJ2-3, with 7 positions matching TRBD2. Germline CDR1 is ENHRY and CDR2 is SYGVKD. The CDR3 extends over 15 amino acids. Trimming removed 1 base from V and 1 base from J; junction bases left unmatched: 2. CDR3 nucleotides: TGTGCCATCAGTGAGTTCACTAGCGGCACAGATACGCAGTATTTT. Residues: CAISEFTSGTDTQYF.

The table lists this clonotype with a few counts. The chain has TRBV19 and TRBJ1-5, with D possibly matching TRBD1 (5 bases). CDR1 LNHDA and CDR2 SQIVND come from the germline V gene (reference sequence). This CDR3 has 13 residues. V was shortened by 2 bases and J by 6 bases, with 8 bases between the two germline ends. The CDR3 sequence: CASSIIGTQPQHF. Here the CDR3 DNA reads TGTGCCAGTAGTATAATAGGGACTCAGCCCCAGCATTTT.

This clonotype was counted only a few times. V is TRBV28 and J is TRBJ2-2; D possibly corresponds to TRBD2 (5 bases). The CDR3 has 11 residues. The V and J ends lost 8 bases and 7 bases respectively, with 8 bases between them. Germline V gene sequence: CDR1 MDHEN, CDR2 SYDVKM. Here the CDR3 DNA reads TGTGCCAGCTACGGGATCGGGGAGCTGTTTTTT. It is translated as CASYGIGELFF.

This clonotype has only a few counts. The chain carries TRBV24-1 and TRBJ2-1, with 12 bases identical to TRBD2. J was trimmed by 0 bases and V by 6 bases; bases with no gene match: 5. The CDR3 spans 17 residues. The germline CDR1 and CDR2 sequences are KGHDR and SFDVKD. In DNA form, the CDR3 reads TGTGCCACCAGTAGGCTAGCGGGGGGGGTCTCCTACAATGAGCAGTTCTTC. Translated: CATSRLAGGVSYNEQFF.

This clonotype was seen at least ten times. The chain is built from TRBV6-1 and TRBJ2-1; tentatively, D is TRBD2 (7 bases). Germline CDR1 is MNHNS and CDR2 is SASEGT. With 10 bases removed from V and 4 bases from J, the gap between germline ends came to 20 bases. CDR3 length: 15 residues. The CDR3: CAISPRGPSYNEQFF. DNA of the CDR3: TGTGCCATCTCCCCGCGGGGGCCGTCTTACAATGAGCAGTTCTTC.

The chain carries TRBV27 and TRBJ1-2, with TRBD1 as a possible D gene (5 bases). Trimming removed 3 bases at V and 4 bases at J, with 12 bases between. The CDR3 totals 14 residues. Germline values: CDR1 MNHEY, CDR2 SMNVEV (reference sequence). CDR3 in amino acids: CASSLIGVTYGYTF. The CDR3 nucleotides are TGTGCCAGCAGTTTGATAGGGGTTACCTATGGCTACACCTTC.

This chain connects TRBV6-5 to TRBJ2-7; weak D call: TRBD2 (5 bases). CDR1 is MNHEY, CDR2 SVGAGI, per germline. Trimming stripped 7 bases from V and 5 bases from J, with 9 bases between. This CDR3 contains 11 residues. For the CDR3, the DNA is TGTGCCAGCATCGGGATCCACGAGCAGTACGTC. It encodes CASIGIHEQYV.